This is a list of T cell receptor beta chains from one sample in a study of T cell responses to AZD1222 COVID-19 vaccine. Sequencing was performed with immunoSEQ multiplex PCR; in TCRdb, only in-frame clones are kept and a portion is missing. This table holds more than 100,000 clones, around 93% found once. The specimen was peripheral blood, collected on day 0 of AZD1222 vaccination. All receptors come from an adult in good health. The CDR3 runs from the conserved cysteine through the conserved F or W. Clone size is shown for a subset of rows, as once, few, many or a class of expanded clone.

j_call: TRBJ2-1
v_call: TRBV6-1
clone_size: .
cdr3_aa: CASSEGSGRGNEQFF

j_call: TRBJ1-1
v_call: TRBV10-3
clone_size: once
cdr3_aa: CAISESRDAEAFF

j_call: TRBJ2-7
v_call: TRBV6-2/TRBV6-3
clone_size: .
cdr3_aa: CASSYRPLGEQYF

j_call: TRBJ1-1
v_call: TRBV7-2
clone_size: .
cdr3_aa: CASSPLGSGRKAFF

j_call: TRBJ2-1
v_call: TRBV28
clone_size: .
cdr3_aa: CASSSLGLAGPLEQFF

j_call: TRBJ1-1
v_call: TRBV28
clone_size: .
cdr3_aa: CAGQRMNTEAFF

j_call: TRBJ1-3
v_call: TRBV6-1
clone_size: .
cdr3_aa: CASSESRVGNTIYF

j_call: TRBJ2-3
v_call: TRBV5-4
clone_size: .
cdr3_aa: CASSSPQRADTQYF

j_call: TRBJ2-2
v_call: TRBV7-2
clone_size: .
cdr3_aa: CASSLSRAVTTGELFF

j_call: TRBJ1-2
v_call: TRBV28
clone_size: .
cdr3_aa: CASGQESIYGYTF

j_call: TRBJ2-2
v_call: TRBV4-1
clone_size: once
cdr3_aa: CASSQDLPGELFF

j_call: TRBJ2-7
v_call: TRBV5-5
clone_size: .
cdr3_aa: CASSLGPTYEQYF

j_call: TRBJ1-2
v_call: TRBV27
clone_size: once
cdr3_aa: CASSLLGQGNYGYTF

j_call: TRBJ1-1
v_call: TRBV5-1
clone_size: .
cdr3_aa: CASSPLDRAEAFF

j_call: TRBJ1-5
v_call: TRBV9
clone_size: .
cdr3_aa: CASSVDPNQPQHF

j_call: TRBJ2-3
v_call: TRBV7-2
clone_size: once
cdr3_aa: CASSLTGTPSTDTQYF

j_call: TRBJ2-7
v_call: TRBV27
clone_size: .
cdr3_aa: CASSFLVGPRYEQYF

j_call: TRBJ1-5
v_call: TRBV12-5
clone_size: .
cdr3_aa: CASSPGQRSYSNQPQHF

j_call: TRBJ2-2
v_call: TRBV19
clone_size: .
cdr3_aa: CASMSGGAAGELFF

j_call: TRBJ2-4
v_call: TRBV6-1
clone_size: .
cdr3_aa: CASSEAGTGAKNIQYF

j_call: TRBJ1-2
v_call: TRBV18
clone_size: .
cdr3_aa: CASSPYRGSDGYTF

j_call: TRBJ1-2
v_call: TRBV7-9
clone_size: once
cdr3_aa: CASSPAGARGYGYTF

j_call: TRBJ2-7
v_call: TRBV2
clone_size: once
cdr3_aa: CASTPIYEQYF

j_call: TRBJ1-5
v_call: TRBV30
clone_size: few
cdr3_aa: CAWSLGQFNQPQHF

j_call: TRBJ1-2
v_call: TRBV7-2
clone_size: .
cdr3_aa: CASSFRDSGYGYTF

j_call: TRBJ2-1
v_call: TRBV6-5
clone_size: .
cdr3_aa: CASSYPLGLANEQFF

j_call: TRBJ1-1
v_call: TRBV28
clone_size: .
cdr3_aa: CASSFRPNTEAFF

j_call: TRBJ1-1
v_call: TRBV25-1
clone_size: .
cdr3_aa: CASSESQGVAFF

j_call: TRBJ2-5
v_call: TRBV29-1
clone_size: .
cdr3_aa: CSVNTGGVGETQYF

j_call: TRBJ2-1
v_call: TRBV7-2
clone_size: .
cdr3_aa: CASSLAGRSNEQFF

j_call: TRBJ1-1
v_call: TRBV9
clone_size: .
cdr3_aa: CASSAQMETEAFF

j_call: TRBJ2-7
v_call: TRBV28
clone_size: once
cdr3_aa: CASRTGTYYEQYF

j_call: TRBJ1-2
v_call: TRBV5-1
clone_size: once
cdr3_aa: CASSSGTGNWGYGYTF

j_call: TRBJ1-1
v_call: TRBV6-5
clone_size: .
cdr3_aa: CASSYFAGFEAFF

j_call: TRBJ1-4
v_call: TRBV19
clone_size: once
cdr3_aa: CASSTPDRAEKLFF

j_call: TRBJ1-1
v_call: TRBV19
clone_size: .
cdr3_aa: CASSTDRGSNTEAFF

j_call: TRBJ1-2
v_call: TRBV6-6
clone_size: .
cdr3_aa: CASSPVWGYSNYGYTF

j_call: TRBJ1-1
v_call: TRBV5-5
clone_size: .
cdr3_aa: CASSLDTMNTEAFF

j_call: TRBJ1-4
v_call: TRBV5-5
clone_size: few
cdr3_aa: CASSFTHEKLFF

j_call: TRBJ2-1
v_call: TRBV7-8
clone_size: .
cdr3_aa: CASSLEGESSYNEQFF